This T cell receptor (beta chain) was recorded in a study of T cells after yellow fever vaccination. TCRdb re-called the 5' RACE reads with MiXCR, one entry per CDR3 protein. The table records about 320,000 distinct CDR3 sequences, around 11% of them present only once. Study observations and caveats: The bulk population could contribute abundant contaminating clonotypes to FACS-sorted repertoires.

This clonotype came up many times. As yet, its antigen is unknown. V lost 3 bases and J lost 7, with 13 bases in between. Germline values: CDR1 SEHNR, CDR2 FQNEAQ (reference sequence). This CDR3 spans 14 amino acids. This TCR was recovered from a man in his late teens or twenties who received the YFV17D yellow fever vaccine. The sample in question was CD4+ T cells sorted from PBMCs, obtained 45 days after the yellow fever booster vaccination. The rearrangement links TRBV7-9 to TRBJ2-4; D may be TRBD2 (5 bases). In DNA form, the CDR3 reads TGTGCCAGCAGCTTTAATGAGGGCAACAACATTCAGTACTTC. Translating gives CASSFNEGNNIQYF.